What follows describes a single T cell receptor (beta chain). Per the study methods: The assay estimated nucleated cells by amplifying reference gene primers. The repertoire was sequenced with immunoSEQ multiplex PCR; TCRdb's copy has only in-frame clones and lacks some. Clone size and V and J calls were adopted from that table, with D and trimming inferred from the DNA. The table has approximately 500,000 clones, roughly 89% seen once. These data belong to a study of blood T cell repertoires in COVID-19. Across the whole study: Researchers got acute and convalescent COVID-19 samples from the United States, Italy and Spain. The analysed material was cDNA or gDNA that came from T cells, B-cell-depleted T cells, or PBMCs.

V was shortened by 6 bases and J by 1 base, with 9 bases between the two germline ends. The length of the CDR3 is 13 residues. The germline V gene has CDR1 ENHRY and CDR2 SYGVKD. While infection was still active, Seattle patients were enrolled and then followed longitudinally. The receptor's source is a man younger than 35 with COVID-19, enrolled during active disease. This chain joins TRBV10-3 and TRBJ2-5; possibly TRBD1 for D (6 bases). Sequences were obtained from peripheral blood. Here the CDR3 DNA reads TGTGCCATCAGCCGGGACACCCAAGAGACCCAGTACTTC. It translates to CAISRDTQETQYF.